This T cell receptor beta chain was identified during a study of T cells in Graves' hyperthyroidism and ophthalmopathy. In the study overall: Before treatment of any kind, peripheral blood was taken at initial diagnosis.

Whole-study findings and limits: Blood also held most thyroid clonotypes expanded beyond 0.001.

V lost 1 base and J 6 bases, leaving 9 bases between the germline ends. This CDR3 comprises 13 residues. On the basis of clinical symptoms, serum thyroxine and TRAb, thyroid ultrasound and orbital computed tomography, diagnoses were made. This clonotype has at least ten counts. Its antigen is unknown. TCR beta CDR3 regions were amplified from RNA transcripts. In the first-round RT-PCR of the TCR CDR3, the HTBI primer set was used. Using its own MiXCR run on the multiplex PCR reads, TCRdb lists one record per CDR3 protein. The sample has 450,000 to 650,000 distinct CDR3 sequences, roughly 20% seen once.

The origin of this receptor is a man aged 18 to 30 with Graves' hyperthyroidism. The V call is TRBV12-3 or TRBV12-4, the J call TRBJ2-5, with a possible D match to TRBD1 (6 bases). Sample: blood. The CDR3 DNA reads TGTGCCAGCAGTTTAGGTACAGGGAAGACCCAGTACTTC. Translation gives CASSLGTGKTQYF.